This T cell receptor beta chain originates from a study of blood T cells in healthy people across ages. Overall study context: Per two T cells, about one barcoded beta molecule was captured through template switching. Overall study findings and caveats: Age showed a roughly linear inverse relationship with TCR beta diversity per million T cells.

PCR was performed a second time for about 7 to 11 cycles using a sample-barcoded 5' primer and a J-beta primer mix. TCRdb reprocessed the 5' RACE reads with MiXCR, giving one entry per CDR3 protein. The sample holds roughly 720,000 distinct CDR3 sequences, about 48% seen once. Investigators took about 10 milliliters of peripheral blood from every donor. Looked up from germline, CDR1 is DFQATT and CDR2 is SNEGSKA (reference sequence). Losses at the gene ends were 3 bases for V and 3 bases for J; bases not matched to a gene: 4. The length of the CDR3 is 14 residues. On this clonotype itself: Its target is unknown.

This chain connects TRBV20-1 to TRBJ2-3; 9 bases match TRBD2. The clonotype was recovered from a man older than 75 in good health. The sequenced sample was blood. The CDR3 reads CSASAAGGTDTQYF. The DNA of the CDR3 is TGCAGTGCTAGTGCTGCGGGAGGGACAGATACGCAGTATTTT.